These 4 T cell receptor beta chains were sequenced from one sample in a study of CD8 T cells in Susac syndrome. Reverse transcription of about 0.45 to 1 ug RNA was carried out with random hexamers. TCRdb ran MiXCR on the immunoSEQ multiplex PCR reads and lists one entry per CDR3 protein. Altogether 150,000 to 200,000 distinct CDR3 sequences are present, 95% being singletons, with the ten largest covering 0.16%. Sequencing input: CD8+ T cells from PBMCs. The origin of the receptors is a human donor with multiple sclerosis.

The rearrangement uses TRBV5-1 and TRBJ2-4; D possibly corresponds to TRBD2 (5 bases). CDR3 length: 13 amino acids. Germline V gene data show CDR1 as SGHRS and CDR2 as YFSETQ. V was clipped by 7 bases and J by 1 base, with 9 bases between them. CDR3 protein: CASRRWAKNIQYF. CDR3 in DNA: TGCGCCAGCCGGAGGTGGGCCAAAAACATTCAGTACTTC.

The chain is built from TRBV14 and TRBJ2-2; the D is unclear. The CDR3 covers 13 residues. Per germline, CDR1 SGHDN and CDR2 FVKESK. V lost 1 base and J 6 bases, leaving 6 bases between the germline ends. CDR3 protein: CASSQALSGELFF. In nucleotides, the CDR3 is TGTGCCAGCAGCCAAGCTTTGTCCGGGGAGCTGTTTTTT.

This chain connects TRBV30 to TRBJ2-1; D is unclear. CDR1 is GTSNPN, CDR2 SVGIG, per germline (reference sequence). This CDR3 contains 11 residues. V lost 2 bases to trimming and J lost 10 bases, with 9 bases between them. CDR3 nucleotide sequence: TGTGCCTGGAGTACGAGAGGAGAGCAGTTCTTC. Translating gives CAWSTRGEQFF.

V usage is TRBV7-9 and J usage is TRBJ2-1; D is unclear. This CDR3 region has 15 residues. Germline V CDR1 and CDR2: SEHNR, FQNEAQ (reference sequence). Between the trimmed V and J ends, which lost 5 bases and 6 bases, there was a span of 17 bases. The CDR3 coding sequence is TGTGCCAGCAGCCCGACCCTAAACGGACGCAATGAGCAGTTCTTC. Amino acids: CASSPTLNGRNEQFF.